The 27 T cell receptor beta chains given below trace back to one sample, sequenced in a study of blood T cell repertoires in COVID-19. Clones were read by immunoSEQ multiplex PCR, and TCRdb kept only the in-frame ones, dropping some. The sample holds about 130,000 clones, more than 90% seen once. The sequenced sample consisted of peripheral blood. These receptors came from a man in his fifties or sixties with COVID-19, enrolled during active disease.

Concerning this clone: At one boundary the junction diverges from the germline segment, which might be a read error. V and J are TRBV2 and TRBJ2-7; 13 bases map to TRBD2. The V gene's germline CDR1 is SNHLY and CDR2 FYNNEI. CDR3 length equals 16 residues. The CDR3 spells CASSEATTSGRAVVDF. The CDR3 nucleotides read TGTGCCAGCAGTGAAGCGACTACTAGCGGGAGGGCCGTGGTGGACTTC.

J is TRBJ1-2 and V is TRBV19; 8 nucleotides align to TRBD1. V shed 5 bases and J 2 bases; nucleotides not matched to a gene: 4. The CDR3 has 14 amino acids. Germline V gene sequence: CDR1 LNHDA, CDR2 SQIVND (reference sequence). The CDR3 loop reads CASSQDRENYGYTF. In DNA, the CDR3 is TGTGCCAGTAGTCAGGACAGGGAAAACTATGGCTACACCTTC.

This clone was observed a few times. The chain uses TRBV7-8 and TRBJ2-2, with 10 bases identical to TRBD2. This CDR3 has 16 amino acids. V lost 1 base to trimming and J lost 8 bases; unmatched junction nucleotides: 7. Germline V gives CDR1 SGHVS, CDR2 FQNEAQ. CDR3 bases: TGTGCCAGCAGCTTAGGCGTAGCGGGAGGTCAGGGGGAGCTGTTTTTT. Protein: CASSLGVAGGQGELFF. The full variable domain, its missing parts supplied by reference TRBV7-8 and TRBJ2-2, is GAGVSQSPRYKVAKRGQDVALRCDPISGHVSLFWYQQALGQGPEFLTYFQNEAQLDKSGLPSDRFFAERPEGSVSTLKIQRTQQEDSAVYLCASSLGVAGGQGELFFGEGSRLTVL.

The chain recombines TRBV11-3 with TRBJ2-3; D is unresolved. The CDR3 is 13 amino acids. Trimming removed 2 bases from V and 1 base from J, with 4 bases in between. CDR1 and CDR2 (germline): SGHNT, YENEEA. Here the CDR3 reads CASSLLGTDTQYF. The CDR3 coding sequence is TGTGCCAGCAGCTTATTAGGCACAGATACGCAGTATTTT.

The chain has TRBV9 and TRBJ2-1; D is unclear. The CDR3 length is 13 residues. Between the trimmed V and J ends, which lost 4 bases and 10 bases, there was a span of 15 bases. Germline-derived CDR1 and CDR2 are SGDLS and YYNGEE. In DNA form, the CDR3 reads TGTGCCAGCAGCCCTGTGACTCTCGGGGAGCAGTTCTTC. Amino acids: CASSPVTLGEQFF.

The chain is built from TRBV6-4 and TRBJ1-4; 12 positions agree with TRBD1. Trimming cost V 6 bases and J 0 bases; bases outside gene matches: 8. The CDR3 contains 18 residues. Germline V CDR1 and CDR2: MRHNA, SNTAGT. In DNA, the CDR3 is TGTGCCAGCAGCGATGGGACAGGGGGCTGTTCAACTAATGAAAAACTGTTTTTT. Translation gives CASSDGTGGCSTNEKLFF.

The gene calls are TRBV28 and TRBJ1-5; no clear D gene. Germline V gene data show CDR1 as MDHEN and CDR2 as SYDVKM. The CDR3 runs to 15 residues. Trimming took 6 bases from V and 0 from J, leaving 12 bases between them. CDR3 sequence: CASRLIQYSNQPQHF. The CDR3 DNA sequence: TGTGCCAGCAGATTAATACAGTATAGCAATCAGCCCCAGCATTTT.

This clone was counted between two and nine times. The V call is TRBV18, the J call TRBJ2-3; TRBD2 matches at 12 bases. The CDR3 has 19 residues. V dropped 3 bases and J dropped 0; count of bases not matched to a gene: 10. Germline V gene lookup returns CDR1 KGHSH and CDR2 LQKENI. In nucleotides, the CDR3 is TGTGCCAGCTCACCCCCTAGCGGGAGGGAATATGGAAGCACAGATACGCAGTATTTT. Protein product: CASSPPSGREYGSTDTQYF. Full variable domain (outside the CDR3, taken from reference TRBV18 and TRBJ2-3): NAGVMQNPRHLVRRRGQEARLRCSPMKGHSHVYWYRQLPEEGLKFMVYLQKENIIDESGMPKERFSAEFPKEGPSILRIQQVVRGDSAAYFCASSPPSGREYGSTDTQYFGPGTRLTVL.

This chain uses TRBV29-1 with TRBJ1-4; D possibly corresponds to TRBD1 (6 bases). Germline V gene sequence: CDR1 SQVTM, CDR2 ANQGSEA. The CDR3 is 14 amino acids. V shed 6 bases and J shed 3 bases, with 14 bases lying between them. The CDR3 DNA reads TGCAGCGTCCGAAGGACAGTTTCTAATGAAAAACTGTTTTTT. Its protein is CSVRRTVSNEKLFF.

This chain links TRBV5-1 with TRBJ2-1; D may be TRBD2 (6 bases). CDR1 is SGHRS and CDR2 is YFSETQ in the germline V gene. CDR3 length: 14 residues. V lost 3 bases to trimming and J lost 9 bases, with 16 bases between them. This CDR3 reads CASSSGTAYGEQFF. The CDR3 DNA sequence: TGCGCCAGCAGCTCTGGGACTGCCTATGGTGAGCAGTTCTTC.

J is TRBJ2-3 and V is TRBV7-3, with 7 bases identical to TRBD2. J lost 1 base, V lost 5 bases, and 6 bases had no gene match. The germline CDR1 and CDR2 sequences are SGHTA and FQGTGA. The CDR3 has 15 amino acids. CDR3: CASSPRGRGTDTQYF. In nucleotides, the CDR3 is TGTGCCAGCAGCCCTCGTGGGAGGGGCACAGATACGCAGTATTTT.

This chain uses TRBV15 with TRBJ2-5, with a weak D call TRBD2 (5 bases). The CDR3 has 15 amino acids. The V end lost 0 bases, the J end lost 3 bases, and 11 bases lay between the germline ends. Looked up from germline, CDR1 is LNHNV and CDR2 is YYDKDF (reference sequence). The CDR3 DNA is TGTGCCACCAGCAGAGATCTCTGGGGAGAAGAGACCCAGTACTTC. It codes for CATSRDLWGEETQYF.

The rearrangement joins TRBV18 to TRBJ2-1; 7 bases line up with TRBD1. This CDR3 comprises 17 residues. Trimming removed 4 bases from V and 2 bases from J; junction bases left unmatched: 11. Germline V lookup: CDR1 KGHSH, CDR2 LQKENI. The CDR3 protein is CASSRPGTENPYNEQFF. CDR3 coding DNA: TGTGCCAGCTCACGTCCCGGGACAGAAAACCCCTACAATGAGCAGTTCTTC.

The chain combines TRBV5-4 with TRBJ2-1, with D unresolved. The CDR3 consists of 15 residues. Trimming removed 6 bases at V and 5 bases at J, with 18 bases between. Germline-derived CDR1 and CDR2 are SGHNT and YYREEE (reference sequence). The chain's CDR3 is CASTNVPPRHNEQFF. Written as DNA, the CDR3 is TGTGCCAGCACCAACGTCCCCCCTAGGCACAATGAGCAGTTCTTC. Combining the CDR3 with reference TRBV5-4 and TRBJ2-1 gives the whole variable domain ETGVTQSPTHLIKTRGQQVTLRCSSQSGHNTVSWYQQALGQGPQFIFQYYREEENGRGNFPPRFSGLQFPNYSSELNVNALELDDSALYLCASTNVPPRHNEQFFGPGTRLTVL.

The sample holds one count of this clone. In DNA form, the CDR3 reads TGTGCCAGCAGCTTAGCAAGATACACGGGACTAGCGTACAATGAGCAGTTCTTC. This encodes CASSLARYTGLAYNEQFF. The V gene is TRBV7-9, the J gene TRBJ2-1; 10 bases line up with TRBD2. This CDR3 is built from 18 residues. The germline V gene has CDR1 SEHNR and CDR2 FQNEAQ (reference sequence). V gave up 0 bases and J gave up 4 bases; unmatched junction bases: 9.

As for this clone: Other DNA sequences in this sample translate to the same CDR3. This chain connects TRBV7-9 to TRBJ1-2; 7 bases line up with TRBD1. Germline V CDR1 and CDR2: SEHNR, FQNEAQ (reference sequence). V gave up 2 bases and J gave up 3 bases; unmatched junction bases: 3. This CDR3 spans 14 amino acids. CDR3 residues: CASSLNRGDYGYTF. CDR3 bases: TGTGCCAGCAGCTTAAACAGGGGTGACTATGGCTACACCTTC.

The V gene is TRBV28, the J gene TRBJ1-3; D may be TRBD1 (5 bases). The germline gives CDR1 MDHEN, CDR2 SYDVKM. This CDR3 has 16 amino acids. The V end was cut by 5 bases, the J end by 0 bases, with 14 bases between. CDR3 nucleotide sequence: TGTGCCAGCAGTCCCCCCCAGGGTTCCTCTGGAAACACCATATATTTT. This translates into CASSPPQGSSGNTIYF.

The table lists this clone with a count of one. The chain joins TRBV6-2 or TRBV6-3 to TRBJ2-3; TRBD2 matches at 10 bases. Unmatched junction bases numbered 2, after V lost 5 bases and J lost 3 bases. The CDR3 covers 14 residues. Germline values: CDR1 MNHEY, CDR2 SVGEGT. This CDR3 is CASSKLAGTDTQYF. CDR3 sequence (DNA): TGTGCCAGCAGTAAACTAGCGGGGACAGATACGCAGTATTTT.

This CDR3 reads CSGRYGYTF. In DNA, the CDR3 is TGCAGTGGGAGGTATGGCTACACCTTC. This chain joins TRBV20-1 and TRBJ1-2; D remains unclear. This CDR3 is built from 9 residues. The V end was cut by 7 bases, the J end by 5 bases, with 5 bases between. Germline CDR1 DFQATT, CDR2 SNEGSKA (reference sequence).

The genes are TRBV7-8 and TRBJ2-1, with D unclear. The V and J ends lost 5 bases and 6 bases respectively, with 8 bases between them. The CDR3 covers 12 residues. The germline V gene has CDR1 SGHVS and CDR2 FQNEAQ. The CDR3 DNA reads TGTGCCAGCAGCAGCAGCGTCAATGAGCAGTTCTTC. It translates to CASSSSVNEQFF.

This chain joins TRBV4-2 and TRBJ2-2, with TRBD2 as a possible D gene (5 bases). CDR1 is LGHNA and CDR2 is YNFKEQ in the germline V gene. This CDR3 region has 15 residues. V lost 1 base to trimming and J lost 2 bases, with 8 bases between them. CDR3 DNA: TGTGCCAGCAGCCAAGCAACGGGAAACACCGGGGAGCTGTTTTTT. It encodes CASSQATGNTGELFF.

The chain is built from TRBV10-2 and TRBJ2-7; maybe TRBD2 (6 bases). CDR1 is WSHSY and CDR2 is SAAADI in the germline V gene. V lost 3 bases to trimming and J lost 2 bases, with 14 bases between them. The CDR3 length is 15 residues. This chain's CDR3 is CASSEQASAAYEQYF. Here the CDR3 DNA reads TGCGCCAGCAGTGAACAAGCTAGCGCGGCCTACGAGCAGTACTTC.

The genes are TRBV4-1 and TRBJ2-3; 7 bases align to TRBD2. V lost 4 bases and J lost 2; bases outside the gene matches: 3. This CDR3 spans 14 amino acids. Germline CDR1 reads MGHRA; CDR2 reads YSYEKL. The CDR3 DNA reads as TGCGCCAGCAGCCTGGGACTAACCACAGATACGCAGTATTTT. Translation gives CASSLGLTTDTQYF.

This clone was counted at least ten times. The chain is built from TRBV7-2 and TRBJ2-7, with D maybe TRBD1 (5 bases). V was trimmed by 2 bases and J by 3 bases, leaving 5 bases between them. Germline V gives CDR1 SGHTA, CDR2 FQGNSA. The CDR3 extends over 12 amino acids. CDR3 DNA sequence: TGTGCCAGCAGCTTACAGGGCTACGAGCAGTACTTC. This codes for CASSLQGYEQYF.

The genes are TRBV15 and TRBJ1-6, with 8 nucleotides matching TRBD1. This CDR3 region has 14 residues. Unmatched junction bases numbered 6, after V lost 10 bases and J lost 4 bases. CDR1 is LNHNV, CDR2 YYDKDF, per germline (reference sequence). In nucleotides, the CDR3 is TGTGCCAGCAAGACAGGGGCATATAATTCACCCCTCCACTTT. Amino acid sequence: CASKTGAYNSPLHF.

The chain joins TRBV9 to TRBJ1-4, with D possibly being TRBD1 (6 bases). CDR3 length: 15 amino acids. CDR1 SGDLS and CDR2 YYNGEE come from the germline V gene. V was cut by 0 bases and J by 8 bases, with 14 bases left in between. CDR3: CASSVEGGGGEKLFF. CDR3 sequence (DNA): TGTGCCAGCAGCGTAGAGGGAGGGGGAGGCGAAAAACTGTTTTTT.

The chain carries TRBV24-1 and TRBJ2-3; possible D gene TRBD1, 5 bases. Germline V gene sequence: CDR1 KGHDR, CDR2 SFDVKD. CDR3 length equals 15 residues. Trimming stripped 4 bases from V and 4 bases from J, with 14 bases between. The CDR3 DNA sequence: TGTGCCACCAGTGACCAAGTTGACAGTCCAGATACGCAGTATTTT. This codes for CATSDQVDSPDTQYF.